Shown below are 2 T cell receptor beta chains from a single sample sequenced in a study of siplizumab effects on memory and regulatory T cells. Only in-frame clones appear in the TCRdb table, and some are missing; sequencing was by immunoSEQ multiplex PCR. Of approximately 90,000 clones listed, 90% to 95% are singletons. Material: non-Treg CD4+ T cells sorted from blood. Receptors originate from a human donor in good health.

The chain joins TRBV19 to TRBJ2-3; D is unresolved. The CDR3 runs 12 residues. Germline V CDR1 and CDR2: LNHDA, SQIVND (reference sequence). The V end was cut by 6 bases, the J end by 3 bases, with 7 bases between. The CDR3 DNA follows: TGTGCCAGTAGCGTCTGGACAGATACGCAGTATTTT. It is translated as CASSVWTDTQYF.

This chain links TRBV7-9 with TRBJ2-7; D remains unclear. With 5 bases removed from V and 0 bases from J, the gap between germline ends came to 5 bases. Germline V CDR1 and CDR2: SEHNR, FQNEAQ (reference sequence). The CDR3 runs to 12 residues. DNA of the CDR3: TGTGCCAGCAGCCTCAGCTCCTACGAGCAGTACTTC. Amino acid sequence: CASSLSSYEQYF. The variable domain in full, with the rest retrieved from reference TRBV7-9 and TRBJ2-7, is DTGVSQNPRHKITKRGQNVTFRCDPISEHNRLYWYRQTLGQGPEFLTYFQNEAQLEKSRLLSDRFSAERPKGSFSTLEIQRTEQGDSAMYLCASSLSSYEQYFGPGTRLTVT.